One sample yielded the 14 T cell receptor beta chains listed below, sequenced in a study of shared T cell receptors in the human thymus. Repertoires were generated with immunoSEQ multiplex PCR, while TCRdb's copy carries only in-frame clones and drops some. Altogether approximately 730,000 clones are present, over 75% being singletons, with the ten largest covering around 0.01%. This sample was shared with a second study, whose subject was human thymus T cells.

Input material: thymocytes. These TCRs come from a girl under three years old with a congenital heart defect.

V is TRBV4-1 and J is TRBJ2-7, with 7 bases aligning to TRBD2. The CDR3 runs to 18 residues. V lost 6 bases and J lost 2; bases outside the gene matches: 19. The germline CDR1 and CDR2 sequences are MGHRA and YSYEKL. CDR3 sequence (DNA): TGCGCCAGCAGACCAACCCTCAGCGGGGCCCTTAAGACCTACGAGCAGTACTTC. The encoded protein is CASRPTLSGALKTYEQYF.

This clone was counted a single time. The CDR3 nucleotides are TGCGCCAGCAGGTCGACAACAAACACTGAAGCTTTCTTT. It codes for CASRSTTNTEAFF. The chain couples TRBV10-2 to TRBJ1-1, with D unclear. Per germline, CDR1 WSHSY and CDR2 SAAADI. V was trimmed by 6 bases and J by 2 bases, leaving 10 bases between them. The CDR3 loop spans 13 amino acids.

The rearrangement uses TRBV14 and TRBJ2-5, with a tentative D call TRBD1 (5 bases). The CDR3 consists of 15 residues. Germline V gene data show CDR1 as SGHDN and CDR2 as FVKESK. Between the trimmed V and J ends, which lost 1 base and 5 bases, there was a span of 14 bases. The CDR3 sequence is CASSQGRAVRETQYF. The CDR3 bases are TGTGCCAGCAGCCAAGGCAGGGCTGTTCGGGAGACCCAGTACTTC.

The J gene is TRBJ1-3, the V gene TRBV15; 7 bases match TRBD1. Germline assignment: CDR1 LNHNV and CDR2 YYDKDF (reference sequence). The J segment lost 0 bases and the V segment lost 5 bases, leaving 4 bases of the junction unmatched. CDR3 length equals 15 residues. This CDR3 reads CATSFDRDSGNTIYF. DNA for the CDR3: TGTGCCACCAGCTTCGACAGGGACTCTGGAAACACCATATATTTT.

The chain links TRBV4-2 to TRBJ1-1, with 8 bases that match TRBD1. Germline values: CDR1 LGHNA, CDR2 YNFKEQ. V was clipped by 0 bases and J by 3 bases; unmatched bases: 3. The CDR3 length is 15 residues. This CDR3 reads CASSQDRGRDTEAFF. The CDR3 nucleotides are TGTGCCAGCAGCCAAGACAGGGGGCGGGACACTGAAGCTTTCTTT.

This sequence joins TRBV29-1 and TRBJ2-1; weak D call: TRBD2 (6 bases). V shed 6 bases and J shed 7 bases, with 19 bases lying between them. In germline, CDR1 is SQVTM, CDR2 ANQGSEA. This CDR3 is built from 14 residues. The CDR3 DNA follows: TGCAGCGTGGCCGGGCAAACCGGAGGGAATGAGCAGTTCTTC. Its protein is CSVAGQTGGNEQFF.

V is TRBV9 and J is TRBJ2-5, with TRBD1 identical over 7 bases. Germline V lookup: CDR1 SGDLS, CDR2 YYNGEE. This CDR3 is built from 16 residues. J was trimmed by 4 bases and V by 3 bases; bases with no gene match: 12. CDR3 residues: CASSARKGQDRETQYF. CDR3 DNA sequence: TGTGCCAGCAGCGCTAGGAAAGGACAGGACCGAGAGACCCAGTACTTC.

The chain is built from TRBV7-6 and TRBJ2-1, with 9 bases matching TRBD1. V was clipped by 5 bases and J by 8 bases; unmatched bases: 16. Germline CDR1 SGHVS, CDR2 FNYEAQ. The CDR3 runs 17 residues. Here the CDR3 DNA reads TGTGCCAGCAGCCCAGGCGCTACAGGGGGCGAACGAGATGAGCAGTTCTTC. It specifies CASSPGATGGERDEQFF. Full variable domain (rest looked up from reference TRBV7-6 and TRBJ2-1): GAGVSQSPRYKVTKRGQDVALRCDPISGHVSLYWYRQALGQGPEFLTYFNYEAQQDKSGLPNDRFSAERPEGSISTLTIQRTEQRDSAMYRCASSPGATGGERDEQFFGPGTRLTVL.

The chain is built from TRBV20-1 and TRBJ1-1; D gene unclear. The length of the CDR3 is 11 residues. Germline V gene lookup returns CDR1 DFQATT and CDR2 SNEGSKA (reference sequence). The chain's CDR3 is CTQNVGTEAFF. The CDR3 coding sequence is TGCACCCAGAACGTCGGGACTGAAGCTTTCTTT.

The chain has TRBV7-9 and TRBJ2-7, with D tentatively TRBD1 (6 bases). The V and J ends lost 2 bases and 0 bases respectively, with 17 bases between them. The CDR3 is 17 residues long. CDR1 is SEHNR and CDR2 is FQNEAQ in the germline V gene (reference sequence). CDR3 nucleotide sequence: TGTGCCAGCAGCTTACTACAGGGACAAGGCAGCTCCTACGAGCAGTACTTC. Its translation: CASSLLQGQGSSYEQYF.

The V gene is TRBV4-1, the J gene TRBJ2-5, with 8 bases lining up with TRBD2. The germline V gene encodes CDR1 MGHRA and CDR2 YSYEKL. This CDR3 has 16 residues. Trimming removed 3 bases from V and 2 bases from J; junction bases left unmatched: 8. For the CDR3, the DNA is TGCGCCAGCAGCCATGTCCGAACTAGCGGACAAGAGACCCAGTACTTC. This gives the protein CASSHVRTSGQETQYF.

Points on this clone: Other DNA sequences from this sample encode an identical CDR3 as well. The chain employs TRBV28 and TRBJ1-1; TRBD1 is a possible D gene (5 bases). Germline assignment: CDR1 MDHEN and CDR2 SYDVKM. The CDR3 spans 17 residues. V lost 5 bases and J lost 0, with 19 bases in between. The CDR3 DNA follows: TGTGCCAGCAGTCCTCTTGGGGGGGAGTCCATGAACACTGAAGCTTTCTTT. Translated: CASSPLGGESMNTEAFF.

This chain joins TRBV5-1 and TRBJ2-1; TRBD2 matches 14 bases. Per the germline V gene, CDR1 is SGHRS and CDR2 is YFSETQ. CDR3 length: 21 amino acids. J gave up 6 bases and V 0 bases, and 17 bases lay outside the gene matches. DNA of the CDR3: TGCGCCAGCAGCTTGGGAACTGGGACTAGCGGGGGCCACGGTATGGGCAATGAGCAGTTCTTC. This sequence encodes CASSLGTGTSGGHGMGNEQFF.

CDR3 sequence: CASSDKDREDNEQFF. DNA of the CDR3: TGTGCCAGCAGCGACAAGGACAGGGAAGACAATGAGCAGTTCTTC. The V gene is TRBV11-2, the J gene TRBJ2-1; 8 bases are a match to TRBD1. The CDR3 totals 15 residues. The V segment lost 5 bases and the J segment 5 bases; nucleotides outside the gene matches: 8. Germline V gene data show CDR1 as SGHAT and CDR2 as FQNNGV.